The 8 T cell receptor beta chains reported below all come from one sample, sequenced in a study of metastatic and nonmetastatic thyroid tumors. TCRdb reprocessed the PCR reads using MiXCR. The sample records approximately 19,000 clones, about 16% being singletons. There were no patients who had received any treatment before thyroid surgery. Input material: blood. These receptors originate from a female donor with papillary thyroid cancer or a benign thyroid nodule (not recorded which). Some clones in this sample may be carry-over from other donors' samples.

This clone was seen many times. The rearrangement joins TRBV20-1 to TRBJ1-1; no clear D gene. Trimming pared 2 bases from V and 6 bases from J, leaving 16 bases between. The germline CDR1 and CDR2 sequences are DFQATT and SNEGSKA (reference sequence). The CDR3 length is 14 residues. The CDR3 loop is CSARPGSAGAEAFF. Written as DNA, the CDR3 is TGCAGTGCTAGACCCGGCAGCGCCGGCGCTGAAGCTTTCTTT.

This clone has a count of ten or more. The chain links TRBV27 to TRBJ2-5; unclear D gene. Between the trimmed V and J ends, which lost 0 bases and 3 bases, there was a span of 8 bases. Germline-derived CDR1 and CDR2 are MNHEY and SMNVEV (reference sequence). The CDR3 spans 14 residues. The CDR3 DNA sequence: TGTGCCAGCAGTTTATCCTCGCCCGAAGAGACCCAGTACTTC. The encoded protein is CASSLSSPEETQYF.

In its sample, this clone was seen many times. CDR3 loop: CASSRAAGVLQETQYF. The CDR3 DNA is TGTGCCAGCAGCCGAGCAGCGGGAGTCCTTCAAGAGACCCAGTACTTC. The V gene is TRBV4-2, the J gene TRBJ2-5, with 8 nucleotides matching TRBD2. CDR3 size: 16 residues. The germline CDR1 and CDR2 sequences are LGHNA and YNFKEQ. J was trimmed by 2 bases and V by 4 bases; bases with no gene match: 9.

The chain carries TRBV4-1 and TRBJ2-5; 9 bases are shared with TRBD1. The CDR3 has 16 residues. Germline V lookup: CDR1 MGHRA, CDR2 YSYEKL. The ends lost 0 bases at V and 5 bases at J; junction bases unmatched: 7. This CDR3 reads CASSQEVTGGWETQYF. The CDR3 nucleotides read TGCGCCAGCAGCCAAGAAGTGACAGGGGGGTGGGAGACCCAGTACTTC.

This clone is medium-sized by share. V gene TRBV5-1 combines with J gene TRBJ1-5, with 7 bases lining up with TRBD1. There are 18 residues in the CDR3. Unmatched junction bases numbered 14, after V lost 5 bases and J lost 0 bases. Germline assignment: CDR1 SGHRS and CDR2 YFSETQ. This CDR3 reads CASRRPGGMFYSNQPQHF. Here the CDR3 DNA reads TGCGCCAGCAGAAGGCCAGGGGGAATGTTCTATAGCAATCAGCCCCAGCATTTT.

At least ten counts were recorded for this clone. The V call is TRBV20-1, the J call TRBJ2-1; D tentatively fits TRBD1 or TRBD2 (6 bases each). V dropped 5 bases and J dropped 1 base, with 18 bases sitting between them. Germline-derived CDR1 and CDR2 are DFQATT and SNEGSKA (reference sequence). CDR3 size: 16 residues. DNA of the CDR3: TGCAGTGCTCGACCACAGGGAGGCAAATCCTACAATGAGCAGTTCTTC. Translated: CSARPQGGKSYNEQFF.

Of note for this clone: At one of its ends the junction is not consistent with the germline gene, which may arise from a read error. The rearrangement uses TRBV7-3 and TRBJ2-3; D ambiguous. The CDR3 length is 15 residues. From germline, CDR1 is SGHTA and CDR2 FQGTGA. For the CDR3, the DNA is TGTGCCAGCAGCTTTTTAGGAGTACGTTCAGATACGCAATATTTT. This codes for CASSFLGVRSDTQYF.

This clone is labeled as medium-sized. This CDR3 reads CSARVRDGRGYNEQFF. The CDR3 nucleotides are TGCAGTGCTAGAGTTAGGGACGGGAGGGGATACAATGAGCAGTTCTTC. The chain recombines TRBV20-1 with TRBJ2-1, with TRBD2 matching 8 bases. This CDR3 has 16 amino acids. J was trimmed by 4 bases and V by 1 base; bases with no gene match: 9. The germline V gene has CDR1 DFQATT and CDR2 SNEGSKA (reference sequence).